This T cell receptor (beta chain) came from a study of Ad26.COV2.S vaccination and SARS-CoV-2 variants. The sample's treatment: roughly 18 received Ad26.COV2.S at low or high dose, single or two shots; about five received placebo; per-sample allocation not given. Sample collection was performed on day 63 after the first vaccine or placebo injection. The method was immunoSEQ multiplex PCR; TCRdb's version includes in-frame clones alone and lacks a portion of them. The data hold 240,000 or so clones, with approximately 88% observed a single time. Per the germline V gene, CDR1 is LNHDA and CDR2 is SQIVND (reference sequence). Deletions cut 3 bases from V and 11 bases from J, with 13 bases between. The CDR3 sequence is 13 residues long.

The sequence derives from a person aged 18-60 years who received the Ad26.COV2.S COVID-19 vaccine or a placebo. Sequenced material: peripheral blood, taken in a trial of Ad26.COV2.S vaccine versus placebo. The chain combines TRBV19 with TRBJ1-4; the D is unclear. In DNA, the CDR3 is TGTGCCAGTAGTATCAGTGGATTCGCGAAACTGTTTTTT. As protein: CASSISGFAKLFF.